This TCR beta chain is drawn from a study of PD-L1 blockade in urothelial cancer. The overall study: Administration of atezolizumab to patients began at some point between 2013 and 2015, at 1,200 mg intravenously every 3 weeks. Blood drawn 3 weeks (second dose) and 6 weeks after treatment start was analyzed. Notes on the study in general: Lower than median blood TCR clonality before treatment predicted better survival.

Details on this clone: Antigen unknown.

Time point reported: pretreatment peripheral blood. Patients were living with locally advanced or metastatic urothelial carcinoma. The V gene's germline CDR1 is MNHEY and CDR2 SMNVEV (reference sequence). The CDR3 has 15 residues. V shed 5 bases, J shed 2 bases, and the junction held 9 bases outside the gene matches. The method was immunoSEQ multiplex PCR; TCRdb's version includes in-frame clones alone and lacks a portion of them. The sample lists 130,000 or so clones, 65% to 85% occurring once. J is TRBJ2-7 and V is TRBV27; 7 bases map to TRBD1. This clonotype was obtained from a man over 45 with urothelial cancer. The material was PBMCs, obtained around atezolizumab (anti-PD-L1) treatment. CDR3 sequence (DNA): TGTGCCAGCAGTGCCCCGGGACAGACCGCCTACGAGCAGTACTTC. Its translation: CASSAPGQTAYEQYF.